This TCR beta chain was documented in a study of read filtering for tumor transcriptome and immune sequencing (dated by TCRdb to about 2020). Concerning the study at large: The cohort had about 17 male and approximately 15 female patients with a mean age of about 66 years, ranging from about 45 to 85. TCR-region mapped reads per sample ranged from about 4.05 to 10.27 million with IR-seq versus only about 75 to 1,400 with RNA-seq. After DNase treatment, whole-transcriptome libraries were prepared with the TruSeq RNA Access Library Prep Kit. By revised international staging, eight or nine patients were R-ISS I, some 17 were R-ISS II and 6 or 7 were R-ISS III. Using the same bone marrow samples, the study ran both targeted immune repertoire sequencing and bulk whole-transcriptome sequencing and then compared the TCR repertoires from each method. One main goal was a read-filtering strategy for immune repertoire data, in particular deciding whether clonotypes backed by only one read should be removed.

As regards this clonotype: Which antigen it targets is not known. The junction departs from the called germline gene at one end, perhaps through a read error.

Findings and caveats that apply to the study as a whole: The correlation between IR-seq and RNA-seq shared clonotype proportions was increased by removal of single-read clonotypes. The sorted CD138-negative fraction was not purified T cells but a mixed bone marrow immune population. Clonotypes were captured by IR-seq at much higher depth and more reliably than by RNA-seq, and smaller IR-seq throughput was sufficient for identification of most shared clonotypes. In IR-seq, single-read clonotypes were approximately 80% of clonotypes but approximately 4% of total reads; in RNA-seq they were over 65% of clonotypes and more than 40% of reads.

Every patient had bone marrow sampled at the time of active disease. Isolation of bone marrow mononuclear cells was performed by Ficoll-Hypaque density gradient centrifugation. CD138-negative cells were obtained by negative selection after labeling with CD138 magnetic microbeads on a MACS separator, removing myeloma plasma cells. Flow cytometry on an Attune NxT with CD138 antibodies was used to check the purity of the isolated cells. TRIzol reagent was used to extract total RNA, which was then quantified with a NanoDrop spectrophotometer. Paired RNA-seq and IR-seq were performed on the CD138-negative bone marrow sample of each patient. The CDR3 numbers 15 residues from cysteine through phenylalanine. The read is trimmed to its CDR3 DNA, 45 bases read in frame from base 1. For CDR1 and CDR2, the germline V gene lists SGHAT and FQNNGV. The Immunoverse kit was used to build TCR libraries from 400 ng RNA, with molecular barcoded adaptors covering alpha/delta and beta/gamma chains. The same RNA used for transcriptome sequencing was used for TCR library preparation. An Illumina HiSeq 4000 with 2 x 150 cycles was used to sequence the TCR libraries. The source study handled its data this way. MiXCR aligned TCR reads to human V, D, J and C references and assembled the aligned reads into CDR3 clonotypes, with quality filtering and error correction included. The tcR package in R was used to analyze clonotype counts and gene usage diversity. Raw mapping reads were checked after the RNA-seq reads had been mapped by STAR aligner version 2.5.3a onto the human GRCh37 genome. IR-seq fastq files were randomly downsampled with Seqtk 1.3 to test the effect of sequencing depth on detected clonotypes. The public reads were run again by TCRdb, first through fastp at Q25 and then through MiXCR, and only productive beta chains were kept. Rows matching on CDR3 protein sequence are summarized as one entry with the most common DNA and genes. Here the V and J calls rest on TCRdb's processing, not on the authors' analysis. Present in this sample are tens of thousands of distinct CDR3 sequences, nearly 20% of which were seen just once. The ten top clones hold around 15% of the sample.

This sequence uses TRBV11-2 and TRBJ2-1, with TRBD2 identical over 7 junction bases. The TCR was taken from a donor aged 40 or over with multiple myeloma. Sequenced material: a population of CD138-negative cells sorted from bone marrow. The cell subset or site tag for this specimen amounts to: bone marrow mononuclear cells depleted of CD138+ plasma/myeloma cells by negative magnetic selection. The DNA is TGTGCCAGCAGCAGCGGTCTAGCGGCCTACAATGAGCAGCTCTTC. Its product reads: CASSSGLAAYNEQLF.